These 21 T cell receptor beta chains originate from one sample sequenced in a study of CD8+ T cells in alopecia areata listed by TCRdb under 2018. The sample's time point, from its label and the paper: 4 weeks on oral tofacitinib. What this sample's treatment or condition label stands for: oral pan-JAK inhibitor, 5-10 mg twice daily. Receptor libraries were prepared by the immunoSEQ multiplex PCR assay. RNA was extracted from all samples and reverse transcribed into cDNA, which served as template for TCR sequencing. TCRdb stores this immuneACCESS table with in-frame sequences only. Part of the clones is absent; in the studies checked, under half of the shortfall reflects unresolved V genes, and no reason is known for the rest. Across this sample there are 200,000 to 250,000 clones, with 64% seen only once. The ten most abundant clones make up 4% to 4.5% of the sample. The material was CD4+ T cells sorted from blood, obtained at week 4, from a patient treated with tofacitinib. The receptors here all came from a human donor with alopecia areata.

To note about this clone: This sample also contains other DNA sequences that code for the same CDR3. V usage is TRBV25-1 and J usage is TRBJ2-2; either TRBD1 or TRBD2 may supply D (5 bases each). The V gene lost 6 bases and the J gene lost 1 base, with 6 bases spanning the gap. There are 13 residues in the CDR3. Germline V gives CDR1 MGHDK, CDR2 SYGVNS. The CDR3 protein is CASRGVNTGELFF. DNA for the CDR3: TGTGCCAGCAGGGGGGTGAACACCGGGGAGCTGTTTTTT.

This sequence joins TRBV2 and TRBJ2-5; D is ambiguous. The CDR3 sequence is 13 residues long. From germline, CDR1 is SNHLY and CDR2 FYNNEI. The V end was cut by 5 bases, the J end by 7 bases, with 14 bases between. The CDR3 spells CASSLTSWGTQYF. CDR3 nucleotides: TGTGCCAGCAGTTTGACCTCCTGGGGGACCCAGTACTTC.

The V and J genes are TRBV7-2 and TRBJ1-1; 9 bases agree with TRBD1. The CDR3 has 14 amino acids. Per germline, CDR1 SGHTA and CDR2 FQGNSA. J was trimmed by 1 base and V by 4 bases; bases with no gene match: 1. CDR3 protein: CASSSGQGNTEAFF. The CDR3 DNA reads TGTGCCAGCAGCTCGGGACAGGGGAACACTGAAGCTTTCTTT.

V is TRBV29-1 and J is TRBJ1-1; D ambiguous. Per the germline V gene, CDR1 is SQVTM and CDR2 is ANQGSEA. V dropped 7 bases and J dropped 1 base, with 19 bases sitting between them. The CDR3 totals 15 residues. The CDR3 region has the DNA TGCAGCGCCGATTCCCGAAGTTGGGGGAACACTGAAGCTTTCTTT. It specifies CSADSRSWGNTEAFF.

The V and J genes are TRBV10-2 and TRBJ2-7; no clear D gene. The CDR3 sequence is 9 residues long. The germline V gene encodes CDR1 WSHSY and CDR2 SAAADI. Trimming removed 8 bases at V and 4 bases at J, with 3 bases between. The CDR3 reads CASGYEQYF. CDR3 sequence (DNA): TGCGCCAGCGGATACGAGCAGTACTTC.

V usage is TRBV5-1 and J usage is TRBJ1-5; no clear D gene. Germline CDR1 and CDR2: SGHRS and YFSETQ. Trimming pared 1 base from V and 4 bases from J, leaving 9 bases between. The CDR3 is 14 residues long. This CDR3 is CASSLFGSNQPQHF. CDR3 coding DNA: TGCGCCAGCAGCTTGTTTGGCAGTAATCAGCCCCAGCATTTT.

The V call is TRBV2, the J call TRBJ1-1; a weak D match, TRBD1 (6 bases). The CDR3 has 14 residues. CDR1 is SNHLY and CDR2 is FYNNEI in the germline V gene. Trimming took 2 bases from V and 5 from J, leaving 12 bases between them. The CDR3 reads CASSERGLGTEAFF. The CDR3 DNA reads as TGTGCCAGCAGTGAACGGGGGCTGGGAACTGAAGCTTTCTTT.

This chain uses TRBV15 with TRBJ1-4; 8 bases fit TRBD1. V gave up 2 bases and J gave up 5 bases; unmatched junction bases: 1. Germline CDR1 is LNHNV and CDR2 is YYDKDF (reference sequence). CDR3 size: 14 residues. DNA of the CDR3: TGTGCCACCAGCAGACGGGACAGGAATGAAAAACTGTTTTTT. As protein: CATSRRDRNEKLFF.

V usage is TRBV29-1 and J usage is TRBJ1-5; a possible D gene is TRBD1 (6 bases). The germline CDR1 and CDR2 sequences are SQVTM and ANQGSEA. The V end lost 5 bases, the J end lost 7 bases, and 18 bases lay between the germline ends. The CDR3 has 14 residues. CDR3 region: CSVPPRQVKQPQHF. CDR3 nucleotide sequence: TGCAGCGTTCCCCCGAGACAGGTTAAGCAGCCCCAGCATTTT.

In this sample, this clone turned up a few times. The chain is built from TRBV7-9 and TRBJ2-1; D gene uncertain. Germline-derived CDR1 and CDR2 are SEHNR and FQNEAQ (reference sequence). Trimming took 1 base from V and 5 from J, leaving 9 bases between them. This CDR3 region has 14 residues. The CDR3 spells CASSLGQRNNEQFF. The CDR3 DNA is TGTGCCAGCAGCTTAGGGCAGAGAAACAATGAGCAGTTCTTC.

This chain uses TRBV29-1 with TRBJ1-5; no definite D call. Trimming stripped 8 bases from V and 0 bases from J, with 20 bases between. There are 16 residues in the CDR3. Germline CDR1 reads SQVTM; CDR2 reads ANQGSEA. In nucleotides, the CDR3 is TGCAGCCATAAGAAGAGTGGCGCCATTAGCAATCAGCCCCAGCATTTT. Protein: CSHKKSGAISNQPQHF.

This clone was counted a few times. The same CDR3 arises from other DNA sequences in this sample as well. The V gene is TRBV29-1, the J gene TRBJ2-3; D not resolved. Trimming took off 6 bases at V and 0 bases at J, with 4 bases between the two ends. Germline V lookup: CDR1 SQVTM, CDR2 ANQGSEA. This CDR3 comprises 11 residues. Written as DNA, the CDR3 is TGCAGCGTCGCCAGCACAGATACGCAGTATTTT. Amino acid sequence: CSVASTDTQYF.

The chain has TRBV30 and TRBJ2-1; 8 nucleotides align to TRBD2. Losses at the gene ends were 5 bases for V and 4 bases for J; bases not matched to a gene: 1. CDR1 is GTSNPN, CDR2 SVGIG, per germline (reference sequence). The CDR3 is 12 amino acids. Here the CDR3 reads CAWGGGYNEQFF. CDR3 in DNA: TGTGCCTGGGGCGGGGGGTACAATGAGCAGTTCTTC.

The chain recombines TRBV7-2 with TRBJ1-1, with 8 nucleotides matching TRBD1. J was trimmed by 2 bases and V by 5 bases; bases with no gene match: 10. The V gene's germline CDR1 is SGHTA and CDR2 FQGNSA. The CDR3 is 16 residues long. The CDR3 bases are TGTGCCAGCAGCCCTGGACAGGGAATCGGTAACACTGAAGCTTTCTTT. Translation gives CASSPGQGIGNTEAFF.

As for this clone: The sample has other DNA sequences that encode this CDR3 too. The V and J genes are TRBV10-3 and TRBJ2-7; D is unclear. Germline loops: CDR1 ENHRY, CDR2 SYGVKD. Trimming removed 6 bases from V and 3 bases from J, with 6 bases in between. There are 11 residues in the CDR3. The CDR3 spells CAISAGYEQYF. Here the CDR3 DNA reads TGTGCCATCAGCGCCGGCTACGAGCAGTACTTC.

This clone appeared a few times. The rearrangement uses TRBV4-2 and TRBJ1-2; 9 bases are shared with TRBD1. Germline CDR1 LGHNA, CDR2 YNFKEQ. The CDR3 spans 14 residues. Trimming removed 1 base from V and 8 bases from J; junction bases left unmatched: 5. The CDR3 nucleotides read TGTGCCAGCAGCCAAGGGACAGGGGTAGTCGGCTACACCTTC. Translation gives CASSQGTGVVGYTF.

This clone was recorded only once. This chain connects TRBV7-9 to TRBJ2-3; the D is unclear. The CDR3 has 17 residues. CDR1 is SEHNR, CDR2 FQNEAQ, per germline (reference sequence). V gave up 1 base and J gave up 0 bases, with 14 bases separating them. CDR3 sequence: CASSLVGRHLSTDTQYF. CDR3 in DNA: TGTGCCAGCAGCTTAGTAGGGCGGCATCTGAGCACAGATACGCAGTATTTT.

The J gene is TRBJ1-1, the V gene TRBV15; D is unresolved. Germline loops: CDR1 LNHNV, CDR2 YYDKDF (reference sequence). The CDR3 totals 13 residues. V lost 7 bases, J lost 0 bases, and 9 bases lay in between. CDR3 in amino acids: CATKVQLNTEAFF. The CDR3 region has the DNA TGTGCCACCAAGGTTCAGCTGAACACTGAAGCTTTCTTT.

V and J are TRBV5-6 and TRBJ2-3; a weak D match, TRBD2 (6 bases). V lost 4 bases, J lost 5 bases, and 20 bases lay in between. Germline CDR1 and CDR2: SGHDT and YYEEEE. CDR3 length: 16 amino acids. The CDR3 here is CASSNRLGLKGDTQYF. The CDR3 nucleotides read TGTGCCAGCAGCAACCGACTAGGACTAAAGGGAGATACGCAGTATTTT.

The CDR3, as DNA: TGTGCCAGCACCTCCATCTGGGGAGGAGGTCAGCCCCAGCATTTT. Its translation is CASTSIWGGGQPQHF. The chain carries TRBV2 and TRBJ1-5; D gene ambiguous. The V end lost 7 bases, the J end lost 6 bases, and 19 bases lay between the germline ends. This CDR3 is built from 15 residues. Germline V lookup: CDR1 SNHLY, CDR2 FYNNEI.

This rearrangement joins TRBV7-2 to TRBJ1-1; D is possibly TRBD1 (6 bases). The CDR3 contains 15 residues. The germline CDR1 and CDR2 sequences are SGHTA and FQGNSA. Trimming cost V 5 bases and J 1 base, with 14 bases left between them. The CDR3 spells CASSPHRVENTEAFF. The CDR3 DNA follows: TGTGCCAGCAGCCCCCACAGGGTAGAGAACACTGAAGCTTTCTTT. The variable domain in full, completed from reference TRBV7-2 and TRBJ1-1, reads GAGVSQSPSNKVTEKGKDVELRCDPISGHTALYWYRQSLGQGLEFLIYFQGNSAPDKSGLPSDRFSAERTGGSVSTLTIQRTQQEDSAVYLCASSPHRVENTEAFFGQGTRLTVV.